Included here is one T cell receptor beta chain sequence, with context. This table comes from immunoSEQ multiplex PCR, and its TCRdb copy is limited to in-frame clones, with some not included. The repertoire consists of 15,000 to 20,000 clones, with 80% to 90% occurring once and the leading ten covering roughly a sixth. This sample is drawn from a study of blood T cell repertoires in COVID-19. Study-level information: PBMCs, B-cell-depleted T cells, or T cells provided the cDNA or gDNA that made up the material.

This clonotype was obtained from a human donor with active COVID-19. The donor label of this sample is uncertain. The sequencing sample was made of peripheral blood.

This CDR3 reads CASSQVRGQYYGYTF. As DNA, the CDR3 is TGCGCCAGCAGCCAAGTCCGGGGACAGTATTATGGCTACACCTTC. This rearrangement joins TRBV4-3 to TRBJ1-2; 7 bases agree with TRBD1. Germline V CDR1 and CDR2: LGHNA, YSLEER. The trim removed 1 base at V and 5 bases at J, leaving 7 bases unmatched. The CDR3 is 15 amino acids.